This T cell receptor beta chain stems from a study of blood T cells in healthy people across ages. The CDR3 runs 18 residues. Looked up from germline, CDR1 is SGHTA and CDR2 is FQGNSA. V was clipped by 5 bases and J by 4 bases; unmatched bases: 8. This clonotype was found many times. Alongside a J-beta primer mix, a sample-barcoded 5' primer served in a second PCR lasting roughly 7 to 11 cycles. MiXCR was run by TCRdb on the 5' RACE reads, yielding one entry per CDR3 protein. The table lists around 800,000 distinct CDR3 sequences, around half of them singletons. The chain is built from TRBV7-2 and TRBJ2-1, with 16 bases lining up with TRBD2. This TCR was recovered from an elderly man in good health. The sequenced sample consisted of blood. The CDR3 DNA sequence: TGTGCCAGCAGCACCCGTGGGACTAGCGGGGGGGTGTACAATGAGCAGTTCTTC. It codes for CASSTRGTSGGVYNEQFF.